Below are 22 T cell receptor beta chains sequenced from a single sample in a study of blood T cell repertoires in COVID-19. The method was immunoSEQ multiplex PCR; TCRdb's version includes in-frame clones alone and lacks a portion of them. There are a few hundred thousand clones in the sample; roughly nine tenths occur only once, and 5.5% to 6% lies in the top ten. The source material was PBMCs or T cells enriched from blood (not recorded which). These TCRs come from a woman in her thirties who had recovered from COVID-19.

The CDR3 DNA reads TGTGCCAGCAGGACCAGGGCGGGGGGATTAGAGACCCAGTACTTC. Translated: CASRTRAGGLETQYF. This chain uses TRBV2 with TRBJ2-5; 8 positions agree with TRBD2. J lost 4 bases, V lost 6 bases, and 10 bases had no gene match. Per the germline V gene, CDR1 is SNHLY and CDR2 is FYNNEI. There are 15 residues in the CDR3.

As for this clone: The same CDR3 arises from other DNA sequences in this sample as well. The rearrangement uses TRBV2 and TRBJ2-2; no clear D. Germline V gene sequence: CDR1 SNHLY, CDR2 FYNNEI. The V end lost 3 bases, the J end lost 0 bases, and 5 bases lay between the germline ends. There are 14 residues in the CDR3. This CDR3 is CASSDRPNTGELFF. CDR3 DNA: TGTGCCAGCAGTGACAGGCCGAACACCGGGGAGCTGTTTTTT.

V and J are TRBV7-2 and TRBJ1-6; a possible D gene is TRBD1 (5 bases). Germline CDR1 reads SGHTA; CDR2 reads FQGNSA. This CDR3 is built from 15 residues. V lost 3 bases and J lost 7, with 13 bases in between. In DNA, the CDR3 is TGTGCCAGCAGCTTTGGTCAGGGTGGGAATTCACCCCTCCACTTT. Translating gives CASSFGQGGNSPLHF.

This clone came up a few times. V and J are TRBV30 and TRBJ1-3; 7 bases line up with TRBD1. This CDR3 has 14 residues. The germline gives CDR1 GTSNPN, CDR2 SVGIG (reference sequence). The V gene end was trimmed by 5 bases and the J gene end by 0 bases; junction bases not matched to a gene: 4. CDR3 residues: CAWGDSRSGNTIYF. In nucleotides, the CDR3 is TGTGCCTGGGGGGACAGCCGCTCTGGAAACACCATATATTTT.

This clone was recorded once. The J gene is TRBJ1-2, the V gene TRBV5-4; no definite D call. The germline CDR1 and CDR2 sequences are SGHNT and YYREEE (reference sequence). V dropped 0 bases and J dropped 5 bases, with 5 bases sitting between them. The CDR3 spans 12 residues. CDR3 sequence (DNA): TGTGCCAGCAGCTTGGCGGGATATGGCTACACCTTC. Its protein product is CASSLAGYGYTF.

The chain links TRBV3-1 (or the pseudogene TRBV3-2) to TRBJ1-2; TRBD1 matches at 8 bases. Germline CDR1 is LGHDT and CDR2 is YNNKEL (reference sequence). The V segment lost 2 bases and the J segment 7 bases; nucleotides outside the gene matches: 3. The CDR3 sequence is 13 residues long. The CDR3 region has the DNA TGTGCCAGCAGCCAAATAACAGGGGGTGGCTACACCTTC. Translation: CASSQITGGGYTF.

The chain combines TRBV7-3 with TRBJ2-7; 8 bases are shared with TRBD1. With V trimmed by 6 bases and J by 5 bases, 12 bases remained unmatched. Germline values: CDR1 SGHTA, CDR2 FQGTGA. CDR3 size: 15 residues. Written as DNA, the CDR3 is TGTGCCAGCAGTCCCGGACAGGGCTCTGTGGACGAGCAGTACTTC. It encodes CASSPGQGSVDEQYF.

The rearrangement links TRBV19 to TRBJ1-4; D uncertain. V gave up 6 bases and J gave up 0 bases, with 5 bases separating them. Germline V lookup: CDR1 LNHDA, CDR2 SQIVND (reference sequence). The CDR3 contains 13 residues. The CDR3 loop reads CASRFTTNEKLFF. The CDR3 coding sequence is TGTGCCAGTAGGTTTACAACTAATGAAAAACTGTTTTTT.

This clone was recorded only once. V is TRBV5-4 and J is TRBJ1-1, with D tentatively TRBD1 (5 bases). This CDR3 has 15 amino acids. Trimming left V 4 bases short and J 4 bases short, with 17 bases between. Germline CDR1 SGHNT, CDR2 YYREEE (reference sequence). CDR3 sequence (DNA): TGTGCCAGCAGCGCGGGACGGCCCCCCGGCACTGAAGCTTTCTTT. Amino acid sequence: CASSAGRPPGTEAFF. The full variable domain, rest sourced from reference TRBV5-4 and TRBJ1-1, is ETGVTQSPTHLIKTRGQQVTLRCSSQSGHNTVSWYQQALGQGPQFIFQYYREEENGRGNFPPRFSGLQFPNYSSELNVNALELDDSALYLCASSAGRPPGTEAFFGQGTRLTVV.

The DNA for the CDR3 is TGTGCCAACCAGGCGAACAATGAGCAGTTCTTC. Protein: CANQANNEQFF. V usage is TRBV12-3 or TRBV12-4 and J usage is TRBJ2-1; no definite D call. CDR3 length: 11 amino acids. Trimming stripped 10 bases from V and 5 bases from J, with 9 bases between.

The V call is TRBV7-2, the J call TRBJ2-7, with D hard to call. V lost 3 bases and J 2 bases, leaving 5 bases between the germline ends. This CDR3 has 12 residues. CDR1 and CDR2 (germline): SGHTA, FQGNSA. Here the CDR3 DNA reads TGTGCCAGCAGCTTCTGGCCCTACGAGCAGTACTTC. Protein product: CASSFWPYEQYF.

The chain combines TRBV29-1 with TRBJ1-2, with a possible D match to TRBD1 (5 bases). This CDR3 region has 11 residues. Looked up from germline, CDR1 is SQVTM and CDR2 is ANQGSEA. The CDR3 coding sequence is TGCAGTGCTAGGGGCGAGGATGGCTACACCTTC. Residues: CSARGEDGYTF.

This sequence joins TRBV30 and TRBJ1-2, with 11 nucleotides matching TRBD1. Germline V gives CDR1 GTSNPN, CDR2 SVGIG (reference sequence). This CDR3 has 14 residues. V dropped 1 base and J dropped 4; count of bases not matched to a gene: 2. CDR3: CAWSGDRGVYGYTF. Here the CDR3 DNA reads TGTGCCTGGAGTGGGGACAGGGGGGTCTATGGCTACACCTTC.

The chain is built from TRBV5-4 and TRBJ1-2; TRBD1 matches 10 bases. Germline V lookup: CDR1 SGHNT, CDR2 YYREEE (reference sequence). The V segment lost 4 bases and the J segment 5 bases; nucleotides outside the gene matches: 5. The CDR3 runs 14 residues. The CDR3 loop reads CASSGGQGRYGYTF. The DNA of the CDR3 is TGTGCCAGCAGCGGGGGACAGGGGCGTTATGGCTACACCTTC.

This clone has just a few counts. V and J are TRBV19 and TRBJ1-5; no firm D call. Germline loops: CDR1 LNHDA, CDR2 SQIVND (reference sequence). Between the trimmed V and J ends, which lost 6 bases and 3 bases, there was a span of 9 bases. This CDR3 is 13 amino acids long. The CDR3 nucleotides read TGTGCCAGTAGCGGCGGGTTCAATCAGCCCCAGCATTTT. It specifies CASSGGFNQPQHF. Filled out from reference TRBV19 and TRBJ1-5, the complete variable domain reads DGGITQSPKYLFRKEGQNVTLSCEQNLNHDAMYWYRQDPGQGLRLIYYSQIVNDFQKGDIAEGYSVSREKKESFPLTVTSAQKNPTAFYLCASSGGFNQPQHFGDGTRLSIL.

The chain recombines TRBV4-1 with TRBJ2-6; D not resolved. CDR1 is MGHRA, CDR2 YSYEKL, per germline. The CDR3 totals 18 residues. The V and J ends lost 0 bases and 0 bases respectively, with 12 bases between them. CDR3 nucleotide sequence: TGCGCCAGCAGCCAAGAAAATGGCCCCCCCTCTGGGGCCAACGTCCTGACTTTC. Its translation is CASSQENGPPSGANVLTF.

The gene calls are TRBV19 and TRBJ1-6, with 7 positions matching TRBD1. The CDR3 contains 13 residues. The germline V gene has CDR1 LNHDA and CDR2 SQIVND (reference sequence). After removal of 8 bases from V and 3 bases from J, the junction contained 1 base not matched to a gene. CDR3 amino acids: CASGTVYNSPLHF. CDR3 coding DNA: TGTGCCAGTGGGACAGTCTATAATTCACCCCTCCACTTT.

This chain links TRBV5-1 with TRBJ2-3; 11 positions agree with TRBD2. V trimming: 6 bases; J trimming: 0 bases; junction bases outside the gene matches: 15. This CDR3 contains 19 residues. Germline lookup yields CDR1 SGHRS and CDR2 YFSETQ. CDR3: CASNSQTSGGTTSTDTQYF. The CDR3, as DNA: TGCGCCAGCAACTCCCAAACTAGCGGGGGAACAACAAGCACAGATACGCAGTATTTT.

V and J are TRBV6-2 or TRBV6-3 and TRBJ2-1; 7 bases are a match to TRBD2. V was clipped by 4 bases and J by 1 base; unmatched bases: 1. The germline V gene encodes CDR1 MNHEY and CDR2 SVGEGT. CDR3 size: 14 residues. In DNA form, the CDR3 reads TGTGCCAGCAGTTCCGGGGGGTCCTACAATGAGCAGTTCTTC. Encoded protein: CASSSGGSYNEQFF.

This clone was seen once. The chain links TRBV2 to TRBJ1-1; 8 nucleotides align to TRBD1. This CDR3 spans 13 amino acids. Germline CDR1 is SNHLY and CDR2 is FYNNEI. The V gene end was trimmed by 7 bases and the J gene end by 7 bases; junction bases not matched to a gene: 8. DNA for the CDR3: TGTGCCAGCAATATCCTAGGACAGGGTGAAGCTTTCTTT. It translates to CASNILGQGEAFF.

The J gene is TRBJ2-5, the V gene TRBV7-9; D is perhaps TRBD2 (5 bases). CDR3 length: 14 amino acids. From germline, CDR1 is SEHNR and CDR2 FQNEAQ (reference sequence). V shed 0 bases and J shed 6 bases, with 11 bases lying between them. In nucleotides, the CDR3 is TGTGCCAGCAGCTTAGCGGGGAGCGACCAGACCCAGTACTTC. Translated: CASSLAGSDQTQYF.

This chain uses TRBV3-1 (or the pseudogene TRBV3-2) with TRBJ1-6, with TRBD1 matching 7 bases. In germline, CDR1 is LGHDT, CDR2 YNNKEL (reference sequence). V lost 0 bases to trimming and J lost 10 bases; unmatched junction nucleotides: 9. This CDR3 comprises 16 residues. CDR3 bases: TGTGCCAGCAGCCAAGAGGTCACAGGGGTAGGGTCACCCCTCCACTTT. Residues: CASSQEVTGVGSPLHF.